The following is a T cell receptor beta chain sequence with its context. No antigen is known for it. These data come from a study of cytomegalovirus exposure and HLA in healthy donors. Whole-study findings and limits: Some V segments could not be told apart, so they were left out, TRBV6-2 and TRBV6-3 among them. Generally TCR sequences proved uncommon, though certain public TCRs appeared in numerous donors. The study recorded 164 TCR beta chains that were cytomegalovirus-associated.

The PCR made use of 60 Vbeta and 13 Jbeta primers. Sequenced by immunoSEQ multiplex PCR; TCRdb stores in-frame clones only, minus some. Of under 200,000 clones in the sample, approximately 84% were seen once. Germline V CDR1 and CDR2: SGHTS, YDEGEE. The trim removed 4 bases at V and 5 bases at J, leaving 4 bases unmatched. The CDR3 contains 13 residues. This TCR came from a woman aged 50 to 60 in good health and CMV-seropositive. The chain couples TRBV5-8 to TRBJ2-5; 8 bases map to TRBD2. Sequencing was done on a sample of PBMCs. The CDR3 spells CASSRTGGETQYF. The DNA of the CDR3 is TGTGCCAGCAGCCGGACGGGAGGGGAGACCCAGTACTTC.